This T cell receptor (beta chain) was identified during a study of cytomegalovirus exposure and HLA in healthy donors. Study conclusions and caveats: Cytomegalovirus association was listed for 150 to 200 TCR beta chains. Later work associated roughly 17,000 TCR beta sequences with HLA alleles at 0.05 false discovery rate. Rare sequences made up most TCRs, while some public TCRs were found in many donors. Later analysis demonstrated an association between a missense DCLRE1C variant and TCR beta V- and J-gene trimming.

Notes on this clone: Its antigen is unknown.

Deletions cut 0 bases from V and 2 bases from J, with 7 bases between. The CDR3 runs to 14 residues. Per the germline V gene, CDR1 is GTSNPN and CDR2 is SVGIG (reference sequence). The PCR ran on 60 Vbeta and 13 Jbeta primers. Sequencing was performed with immunoSEQ multiplex PCR; in TCRdb, only in-frame clones are kept and a portion is missing. The repertoire holds some 160,000 clones, with 70% to 85% as singletons. The sequence derives from a male donor in good health and CMV-seronegative. Input material: PBMCs. The chain has TRBV30 and TRBJ1-4; D unclear. The CDR3 region has the DNA TGTGCCTGGAGTGTATGGGAGACTAATGAAAAACTGTTTTTT. Its protein is CAWSVWETNEKLFF.